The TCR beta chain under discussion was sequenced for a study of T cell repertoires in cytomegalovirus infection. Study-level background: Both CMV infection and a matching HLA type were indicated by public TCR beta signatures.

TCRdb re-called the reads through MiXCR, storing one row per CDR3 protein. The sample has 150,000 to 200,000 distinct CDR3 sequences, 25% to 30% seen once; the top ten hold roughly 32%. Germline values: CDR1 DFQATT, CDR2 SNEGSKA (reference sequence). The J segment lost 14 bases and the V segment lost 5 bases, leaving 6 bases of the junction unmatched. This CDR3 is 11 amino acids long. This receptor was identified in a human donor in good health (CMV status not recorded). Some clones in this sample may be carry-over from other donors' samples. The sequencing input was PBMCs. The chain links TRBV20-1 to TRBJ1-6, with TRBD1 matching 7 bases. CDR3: CSARQGVTLHF. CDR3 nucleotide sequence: TGCAGTGCTCGACAGGGCGTCACCCTCCACTTT.